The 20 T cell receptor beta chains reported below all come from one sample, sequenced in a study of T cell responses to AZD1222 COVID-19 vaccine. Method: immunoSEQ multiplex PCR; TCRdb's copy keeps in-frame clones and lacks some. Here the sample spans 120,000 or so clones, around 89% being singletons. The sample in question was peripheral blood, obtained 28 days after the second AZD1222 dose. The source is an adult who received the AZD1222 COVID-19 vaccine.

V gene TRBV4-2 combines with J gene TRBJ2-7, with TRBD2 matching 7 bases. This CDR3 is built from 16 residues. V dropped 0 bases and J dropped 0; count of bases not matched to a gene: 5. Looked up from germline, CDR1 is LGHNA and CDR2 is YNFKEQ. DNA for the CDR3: TGTGCCAGCAGCCAAGAGTCCCTAGCGGTCTCCTACGAGCAGTACTTC. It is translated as CASSQESLAVSYEQYF.

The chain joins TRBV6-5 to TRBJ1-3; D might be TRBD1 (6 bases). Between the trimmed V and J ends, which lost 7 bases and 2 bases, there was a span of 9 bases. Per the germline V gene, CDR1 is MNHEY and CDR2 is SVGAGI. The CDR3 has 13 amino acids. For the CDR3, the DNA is TGTGCCAGCAAGGGGGGAACTGGAAACACCATATATTTT. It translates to CASKGGTGNTIYF.

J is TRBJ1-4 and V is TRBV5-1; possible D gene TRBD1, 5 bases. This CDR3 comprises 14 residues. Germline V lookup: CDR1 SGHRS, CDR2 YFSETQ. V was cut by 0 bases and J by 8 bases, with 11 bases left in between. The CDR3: CASSLEGLGEKLFF. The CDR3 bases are TGCGCCAGCAGCTTGGAGGGGTTAGGAGAAAAACTGTTTTTT.

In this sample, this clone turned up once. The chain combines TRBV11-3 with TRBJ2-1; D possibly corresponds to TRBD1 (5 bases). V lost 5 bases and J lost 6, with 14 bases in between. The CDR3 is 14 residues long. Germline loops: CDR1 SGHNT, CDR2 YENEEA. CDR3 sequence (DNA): TGTGCCAGCAGCCCGGAGACAGCTTCCAATGAGCAGTTCTTC. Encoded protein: CASSPETASNEQFF.

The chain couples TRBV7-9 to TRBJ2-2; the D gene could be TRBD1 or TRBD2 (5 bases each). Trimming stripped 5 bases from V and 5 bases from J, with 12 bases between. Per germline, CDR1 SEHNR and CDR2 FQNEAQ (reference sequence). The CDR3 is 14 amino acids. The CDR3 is CASSQGRSTGELFF. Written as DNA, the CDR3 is TGTGCCAGCAGCCAGGGACGAAGTACCGGGGAGCTGTTTTTT.

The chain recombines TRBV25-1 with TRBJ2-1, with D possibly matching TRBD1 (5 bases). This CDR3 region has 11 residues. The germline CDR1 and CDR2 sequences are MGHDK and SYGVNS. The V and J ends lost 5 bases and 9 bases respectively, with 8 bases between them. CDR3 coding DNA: TGTGCCAGCAGTAGACAGAGTGAGCAGTTCTTC. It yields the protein CASSRQSEQFF.

The CDR3 protein is CASSLSVGGHVDEAFF. The CDR3 DNA is TGTGCCAGCAGTTTATCAGTTGGGGGGCATGTCGATGAAGCTTTCTTT. The chain has TRBV28 and TRBJ1-1, with D perhaps matching TRBD1 (6 bases). V gave up 1 base and J gave up 7 bases, with 19 bases separating them. The CDR3 loop spans 16 amino acids. Per germline, CDR1 MDHEN and CDR2 SYDVKM.

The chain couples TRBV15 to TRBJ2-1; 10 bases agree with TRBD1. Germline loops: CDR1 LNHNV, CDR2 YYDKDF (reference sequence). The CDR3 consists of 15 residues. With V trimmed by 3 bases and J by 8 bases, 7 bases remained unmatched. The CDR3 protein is CATSRGQGPTDEQFF. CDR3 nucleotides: TGTGCCACCAGCAGGGGACAGGGGCCTACGGATGAGCAGTTCTTC.

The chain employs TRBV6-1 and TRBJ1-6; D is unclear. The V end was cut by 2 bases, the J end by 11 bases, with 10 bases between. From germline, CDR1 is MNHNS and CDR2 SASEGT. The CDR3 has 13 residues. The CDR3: CASSESVYTPLHF. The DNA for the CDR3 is TGTGCCAGCAGTGAATCGGTATATACACCCCTCCACTTT.

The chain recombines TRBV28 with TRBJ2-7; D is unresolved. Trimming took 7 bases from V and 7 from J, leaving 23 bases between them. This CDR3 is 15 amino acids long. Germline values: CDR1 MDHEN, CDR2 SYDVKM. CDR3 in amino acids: CASTGGGWGIGEQYF. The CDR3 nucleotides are TGTGCCAGCACTGGTGGCGGATGGGGTATAGGAGAGCAGTACTTC.

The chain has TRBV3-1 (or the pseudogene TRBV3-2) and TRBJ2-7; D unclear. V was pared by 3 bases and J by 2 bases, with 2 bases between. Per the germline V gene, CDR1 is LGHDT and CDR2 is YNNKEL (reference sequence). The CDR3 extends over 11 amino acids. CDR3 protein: CASSHAYEQYF. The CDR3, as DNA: TGTGCCAGCAGCCACGCCTACGAGCAGTACTTC.

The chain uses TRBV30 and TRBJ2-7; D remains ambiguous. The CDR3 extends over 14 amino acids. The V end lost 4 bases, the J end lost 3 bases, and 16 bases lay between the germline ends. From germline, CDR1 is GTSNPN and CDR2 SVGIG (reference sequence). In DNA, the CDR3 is TGTGCCTGGACCAAGAGGAACAGTTACTACGAGCAGTACTTC. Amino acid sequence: CAWTKRNSYYEQYF.

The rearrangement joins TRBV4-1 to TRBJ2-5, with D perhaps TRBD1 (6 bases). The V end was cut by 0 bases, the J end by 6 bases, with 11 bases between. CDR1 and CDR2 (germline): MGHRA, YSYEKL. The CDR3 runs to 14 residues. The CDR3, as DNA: TGCGCCAGCAGCCAAGATCCAGGGGATAAGACCCAGTACTTC. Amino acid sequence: CASSQDPGDKTQYF.

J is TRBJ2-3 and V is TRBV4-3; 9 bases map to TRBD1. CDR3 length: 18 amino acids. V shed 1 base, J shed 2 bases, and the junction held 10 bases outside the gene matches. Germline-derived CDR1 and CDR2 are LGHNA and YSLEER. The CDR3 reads CASSQARDRERNTDTQYF. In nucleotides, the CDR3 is TGCGCCAGCAGCCAAGCCCGGGACAGGGAAAGGAACACAGATACGCAGTATTTT.

CDR3 nucleotides: TGTGCCAGCAGTTACGGGGCCGACAATCAGCCCCAGCATTTT. Residues: CASSYGADNQPQHF. V and J are TRBV6-5 and TRBJ1-5, with D perhaps TRBD1 (5 bases). CDR1 MNHEY and CDR2 SVGAGI come from the germline V gene. The CDR3 covers 14 residues. With 2 bases removed from V and 3 bases from J, the gap between germline ends came to 8 bases.

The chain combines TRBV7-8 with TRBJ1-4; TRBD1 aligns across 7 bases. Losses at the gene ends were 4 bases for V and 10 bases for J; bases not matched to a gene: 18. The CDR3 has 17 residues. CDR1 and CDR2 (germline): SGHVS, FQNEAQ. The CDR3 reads CASSSLRRQGERGKLFF. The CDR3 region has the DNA TGTGCCAGCAGCTCACTGCGGAGACAGGGCGAGAGGGGAAAACTGTTTTTT.

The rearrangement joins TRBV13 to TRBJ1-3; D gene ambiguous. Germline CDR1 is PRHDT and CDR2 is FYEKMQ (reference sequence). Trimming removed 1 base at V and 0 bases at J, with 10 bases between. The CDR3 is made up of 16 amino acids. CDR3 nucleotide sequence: TGTGCCAGCAGCTTAGTACAGCTTAGCTCTGGAAACACCATATATTTT. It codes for CASSLVQLSSGNTIYF. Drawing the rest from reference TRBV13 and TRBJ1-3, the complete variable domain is AAGVIQSPRHLIKEKRETATLKCYPIPRHDTVYWYQQGPGQDPQFLISFYEKMQSDKGSIPDRFSAQQFSDYHSELNMSSLELGDSALYFCASSLVQLSSGNTIYFGEGSWLTVV.

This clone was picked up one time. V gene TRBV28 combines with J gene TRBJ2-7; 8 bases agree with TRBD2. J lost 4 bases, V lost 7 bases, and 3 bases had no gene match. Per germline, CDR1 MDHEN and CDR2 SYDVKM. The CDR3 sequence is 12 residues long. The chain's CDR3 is CASTGLEYEQYF. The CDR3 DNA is TGTGCCAGCACGGGACTAGAGTACGAGCAGTACTTC.

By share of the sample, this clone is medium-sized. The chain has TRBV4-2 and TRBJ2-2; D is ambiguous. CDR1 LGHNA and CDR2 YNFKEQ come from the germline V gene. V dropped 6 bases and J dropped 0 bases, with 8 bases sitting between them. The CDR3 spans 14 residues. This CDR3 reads CASRFGANTGELFF. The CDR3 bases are TGTGCCAGCAGATTCGGAGCGAACACCGGGGAGCTGTTTTTT.

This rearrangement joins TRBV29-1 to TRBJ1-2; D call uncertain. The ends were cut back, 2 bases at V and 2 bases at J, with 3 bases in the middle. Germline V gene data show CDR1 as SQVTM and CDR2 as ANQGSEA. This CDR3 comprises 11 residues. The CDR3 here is CSVEMNYGYTF. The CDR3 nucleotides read TGCAGCGTTGAAATGAACTATGGCTACACCTTC.